The entry below gives a single TCR beta chain sequence along with its context. This entry is derived from a study of blood T cell repertoires in COVID-19. Sequencing was performed with immunoSEQ multiplex PCR; in TCRdb, only in-frame clones are kept and a portion is missing. The sample comprises a few hundred thousand clones, more than 80% of which are singletons, and approximately 3% rests with the top ten. CDR3 size: 19 residues. From germline, CDR1 is GTSNPN and CDR2 SVGIG (reference sequence). J was trimmed by 2 bases and V by 3 bases; bases with no gene match: 16. The sequence came from a woman in her 30s with COVID-19, enrolled during active disease. The V call is TRBV30, the J call TRBJ1-1, with 12 bases aligning to TRBD1. The sample consisted of peripheral blood. The CDR3 region has the DNA TGTGCCTGGAGGCCTTACGGGACAGGGGGCCGTGCCTTAAACACTGAAGCTTTCTTT. Translating it yields CAWRPYGTGGRALNTEAFF.